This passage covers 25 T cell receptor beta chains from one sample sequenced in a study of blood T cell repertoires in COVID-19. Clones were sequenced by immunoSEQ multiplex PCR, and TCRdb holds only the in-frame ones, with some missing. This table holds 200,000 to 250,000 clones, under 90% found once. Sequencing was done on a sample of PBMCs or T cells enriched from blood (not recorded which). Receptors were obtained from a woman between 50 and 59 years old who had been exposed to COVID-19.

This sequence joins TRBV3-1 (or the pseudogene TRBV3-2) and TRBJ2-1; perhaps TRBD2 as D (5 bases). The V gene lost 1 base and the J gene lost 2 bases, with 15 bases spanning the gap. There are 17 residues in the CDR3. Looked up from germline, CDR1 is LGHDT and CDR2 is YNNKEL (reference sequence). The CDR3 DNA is TGTGCCAGCAGCCAAGCTAAGGACGGGGTTACCTACAATGAGCAGTTCTTC. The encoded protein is CASSQAKDGVTYNEQFF.

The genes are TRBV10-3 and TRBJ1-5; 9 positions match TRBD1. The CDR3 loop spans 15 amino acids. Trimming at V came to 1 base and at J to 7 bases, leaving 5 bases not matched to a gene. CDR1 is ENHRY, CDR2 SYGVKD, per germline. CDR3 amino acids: CAISEFTGGGQPQHF. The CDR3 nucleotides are TGTGCCATCAGTGAGTTTACAGGGGGCGGCCAGCCCCAGCATTTT.

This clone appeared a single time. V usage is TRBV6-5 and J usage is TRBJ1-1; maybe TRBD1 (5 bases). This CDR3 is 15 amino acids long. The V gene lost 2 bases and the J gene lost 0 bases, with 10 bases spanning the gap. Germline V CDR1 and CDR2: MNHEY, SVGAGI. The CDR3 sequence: CASSYRGGMNTEAFF. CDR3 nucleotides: TGTGCCAGCAGTTACAGGGGAGGAATGAACACTGAAGCTTTCTTT.

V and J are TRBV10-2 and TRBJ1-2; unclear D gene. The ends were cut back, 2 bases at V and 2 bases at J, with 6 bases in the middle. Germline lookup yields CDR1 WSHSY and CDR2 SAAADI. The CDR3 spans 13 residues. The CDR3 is CASSETFNYGYTF. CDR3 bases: TGCGCCAGCAGTGAGACTTTCAACTATGGCTACACCTTC.

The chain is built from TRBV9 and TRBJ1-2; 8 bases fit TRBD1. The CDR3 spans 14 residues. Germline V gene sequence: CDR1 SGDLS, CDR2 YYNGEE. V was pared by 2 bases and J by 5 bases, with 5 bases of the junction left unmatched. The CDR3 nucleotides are TGTGCCAGCAGCGTCAGGGGGCAAGGGTATGGCTACACCTTC. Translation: CASSVRGQGYGYTF.

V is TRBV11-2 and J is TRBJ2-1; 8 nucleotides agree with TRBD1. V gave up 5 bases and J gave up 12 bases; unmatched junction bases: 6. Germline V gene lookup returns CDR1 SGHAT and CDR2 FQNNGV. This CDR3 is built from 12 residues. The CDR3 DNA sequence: TGTGCCAGCAGCGCCGACAGGGGTGTGCAGTTCTTC. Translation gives CASSADRGVQFF. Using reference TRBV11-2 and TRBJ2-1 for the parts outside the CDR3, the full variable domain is EAGVAQSPRYKIIEKRQSVAFWCNPISGHATLYWYQQILGQGPKLLIQFQNNGVVDDSQLPKDRFSAERLKGVDSTLKIQPAKLEDSAVYLCASSADRGVQFFGPGTRLTVL.

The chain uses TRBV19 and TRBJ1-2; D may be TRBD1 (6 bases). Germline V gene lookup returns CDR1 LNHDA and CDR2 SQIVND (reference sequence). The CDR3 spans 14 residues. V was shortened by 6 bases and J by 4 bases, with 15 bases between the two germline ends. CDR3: CASSPGQNSYGYTF. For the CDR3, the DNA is TGTGCCAGTAGCCCAGGACAGAATAGCTATGGCTACACCTTC.

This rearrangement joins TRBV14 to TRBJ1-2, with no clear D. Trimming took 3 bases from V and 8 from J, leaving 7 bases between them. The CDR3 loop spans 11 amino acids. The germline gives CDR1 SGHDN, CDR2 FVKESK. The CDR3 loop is CASSQGEGYTF. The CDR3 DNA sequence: TGTGCCAGCAGCCAGGGAGAAGGCTACACCTTC. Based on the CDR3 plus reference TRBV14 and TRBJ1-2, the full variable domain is EAGVTQFPSHSVIEKGQTVTLRCDPISGHDNLYWYRRVMGKEIKFLLHFVKESKQDESGMPNNRFLAERTGGTYSTLKVQPAELEDSGVYFCASSQGEGYTFGSGTRLTVV.

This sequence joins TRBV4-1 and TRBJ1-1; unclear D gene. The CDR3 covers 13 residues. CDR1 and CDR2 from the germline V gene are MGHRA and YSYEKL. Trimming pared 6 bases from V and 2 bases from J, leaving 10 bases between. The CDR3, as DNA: TGCGCCAGCAGTCTCGGGGATAACACTGAAGCTTTCTTT. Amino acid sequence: CASSLGDNTEAFF.

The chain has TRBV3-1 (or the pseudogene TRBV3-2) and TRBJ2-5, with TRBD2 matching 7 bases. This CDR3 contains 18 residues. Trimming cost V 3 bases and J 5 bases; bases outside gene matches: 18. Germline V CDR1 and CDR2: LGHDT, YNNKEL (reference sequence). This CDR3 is CASSQRGLGIGGRETQYF. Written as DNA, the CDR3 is TGTGCCAGCAGCCAGCGTGGACTAGGGATCGGGGGTCGGGAGACCCAGTACTTC.

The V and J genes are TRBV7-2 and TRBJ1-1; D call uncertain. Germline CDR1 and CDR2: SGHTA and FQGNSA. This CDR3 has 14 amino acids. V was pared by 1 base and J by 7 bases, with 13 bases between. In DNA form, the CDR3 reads TGTGCCAGCAGCTTAGGAGATGGAGGGAGTGAAGCTTTCTTT. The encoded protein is CASSLGDGGSEAFF.

The CDR3 DNA sequence: TGTGCCTGCCGGTCGAATGGCTACACCTTC. Amino acid sequence: CACRSNGYTF. The V gene is TRBV30, the J gene TRBJ1-2; D unclear. The germline V gene has CDR1 GTSNPN and CDR2 SVGIG (reference sequence). The CDR3 has 10 residues. V was shortened by 6 bases and J by 6 bases, with 8 bases between the two germline ends.

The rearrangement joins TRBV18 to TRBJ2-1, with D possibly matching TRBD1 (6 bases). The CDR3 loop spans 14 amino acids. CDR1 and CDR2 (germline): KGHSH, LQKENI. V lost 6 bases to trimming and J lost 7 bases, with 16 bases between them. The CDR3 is CASSNRAGMNEQFF. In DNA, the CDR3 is TGTGCCAGCTCCAACAGGGCCGGGATGAATGAGCAGTTCTTC.

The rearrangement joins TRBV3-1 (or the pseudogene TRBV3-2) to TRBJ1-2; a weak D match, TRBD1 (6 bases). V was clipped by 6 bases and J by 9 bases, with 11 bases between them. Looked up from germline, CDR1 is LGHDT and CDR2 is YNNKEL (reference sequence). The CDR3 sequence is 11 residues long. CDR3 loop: CASRRDISYTF. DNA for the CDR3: TGTGCCAGCAGACGGGACATCAGCTACACCTTC.

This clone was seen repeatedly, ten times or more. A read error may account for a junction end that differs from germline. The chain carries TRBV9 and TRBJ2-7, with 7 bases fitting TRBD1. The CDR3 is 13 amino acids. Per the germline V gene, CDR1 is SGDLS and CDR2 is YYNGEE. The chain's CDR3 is CASSVSLTGAILF. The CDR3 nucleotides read TGTGCCAGCAGCGTGTCTTTAACAGGGGCGATTTTATTC.

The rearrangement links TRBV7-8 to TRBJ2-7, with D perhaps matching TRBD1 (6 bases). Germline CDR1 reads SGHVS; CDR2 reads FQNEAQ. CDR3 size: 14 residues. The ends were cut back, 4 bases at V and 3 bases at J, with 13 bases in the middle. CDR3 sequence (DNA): TGTGCCAGCAGCTCGGACAGAAGTTACTACGAGCAGTACTTC. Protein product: CASSSDRSYYEQYF. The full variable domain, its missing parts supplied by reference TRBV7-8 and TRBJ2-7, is GAGVSQSPRYKVAKRGQDVALRCDPISGHVSLFWYQQALGQGPEFLTYFQNEAQLDKSGLPSDRFFAERPEGSVSTLKIQRTQQEDSAVYLCASSSDRSYYEQYFGPGTRLTVT.

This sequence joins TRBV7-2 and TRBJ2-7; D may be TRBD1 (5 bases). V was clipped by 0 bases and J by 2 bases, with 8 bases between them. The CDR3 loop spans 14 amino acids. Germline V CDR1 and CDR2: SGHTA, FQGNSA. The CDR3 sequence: CASSLAKGPYEQYF. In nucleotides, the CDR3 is TGTGCCAGCAGCTTAGCGAAGGGGCCCTACGAGCAGTACTTC.

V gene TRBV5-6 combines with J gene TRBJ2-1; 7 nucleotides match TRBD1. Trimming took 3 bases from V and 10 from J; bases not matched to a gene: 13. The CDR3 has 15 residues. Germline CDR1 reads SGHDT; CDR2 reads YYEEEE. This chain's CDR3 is CASSSTRGGAEEQFF. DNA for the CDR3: TGTGCCAGCAGCTCAACCAGAGGGGGCGCGGAGGAGCAGTTCTTC.

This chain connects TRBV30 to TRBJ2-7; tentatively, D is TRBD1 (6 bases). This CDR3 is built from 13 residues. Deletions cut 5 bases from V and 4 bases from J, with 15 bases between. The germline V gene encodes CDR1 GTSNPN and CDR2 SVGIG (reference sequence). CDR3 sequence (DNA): TGTGCCTGGGACCACAGGGTGGGGTACGAGCAGTACTTC. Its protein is CAWDHRVGYEQYF.

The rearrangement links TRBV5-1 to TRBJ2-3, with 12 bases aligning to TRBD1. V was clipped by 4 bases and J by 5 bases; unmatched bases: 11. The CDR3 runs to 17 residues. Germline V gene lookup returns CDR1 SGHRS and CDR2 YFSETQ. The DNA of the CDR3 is TGCGCCAGCAGCGGTGTTGGGACAGGGGGCCAGAAAGATACGCAGTATTTT. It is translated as CASSGVGTGGQKDTQYF. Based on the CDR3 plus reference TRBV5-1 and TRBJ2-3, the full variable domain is KAGVTQTPRYLIKTRGQQVTLSCSPISGHRSVSWYQQTPGQGLQFLFEYFSETQRNKGNFPGRFSGRQFSNSRSEMNVSTLELGDSALYLCASSGVGTGGQKDTQYFGPGTRLTVL.

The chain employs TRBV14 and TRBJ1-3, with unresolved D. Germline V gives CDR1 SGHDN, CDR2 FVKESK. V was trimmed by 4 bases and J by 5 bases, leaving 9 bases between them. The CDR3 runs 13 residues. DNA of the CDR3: TGTGCCAGCAGCCCAACCGGGAGAAACACCATATATTTT. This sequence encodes CASSPTGRNTIYF.

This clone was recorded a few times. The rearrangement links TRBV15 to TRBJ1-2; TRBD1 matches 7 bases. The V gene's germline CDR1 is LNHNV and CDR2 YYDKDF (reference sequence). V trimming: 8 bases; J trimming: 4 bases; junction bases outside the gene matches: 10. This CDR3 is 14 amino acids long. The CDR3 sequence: CATGPGQTSYGYTF. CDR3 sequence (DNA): TGTGCCACCGGACCGGGACAGACATCCTATGGCTACACCTTC.

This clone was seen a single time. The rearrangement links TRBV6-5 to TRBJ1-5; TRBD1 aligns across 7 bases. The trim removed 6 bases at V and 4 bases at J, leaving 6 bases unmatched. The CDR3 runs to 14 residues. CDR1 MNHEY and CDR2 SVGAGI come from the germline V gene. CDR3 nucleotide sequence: TGTGCCAGCAGCCAGACAGGGTGGAATCAGCCCCAGCATTTT. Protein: CASSQTGWNQPQHF.

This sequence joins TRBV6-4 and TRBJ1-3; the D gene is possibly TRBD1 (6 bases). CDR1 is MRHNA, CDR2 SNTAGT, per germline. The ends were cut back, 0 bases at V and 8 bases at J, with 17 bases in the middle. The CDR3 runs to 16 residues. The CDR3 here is CASSDSTPGAEDTIYF. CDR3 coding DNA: TGTGCCAGCAGTGACTCCACTCCAGGGGCGGAGGACACCATATATTTT.

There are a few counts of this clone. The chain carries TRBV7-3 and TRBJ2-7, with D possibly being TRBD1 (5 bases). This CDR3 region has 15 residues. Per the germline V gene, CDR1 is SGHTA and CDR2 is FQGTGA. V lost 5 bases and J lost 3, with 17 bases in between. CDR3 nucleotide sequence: TGTGCCAGCAGCCTTACAGGATCCGTTTTCTACGAGCAGTACTTC. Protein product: CASSLTGSVFYEQYF. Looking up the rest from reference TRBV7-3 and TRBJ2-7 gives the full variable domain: GAGVSQTPSNKVTEKGKYVELRCDPISGHTALYWYRQSLGQGPEFLIYFQGTGAADDSGLPNDRFFAVRPEGSVSTLKIQRTERGDSAVYLCASSLTGSVFYEQYFGPGTRLTVT.